This is a list of T cell receptor beta chains from one sample in a study of blood T cell repertoires in COVID-19. Generated by immunoSEQ multiplex PCR, the TCRdb table keeps only in-frame clones and is missing some. The sample holds about 220,000 clones; about 90% are singletons and the top ten take under 2.5%. The sample consisted of peripheral blood. Source of these receptors: a man between 40 and 49 years old with active or convalescent COVID-19. Each CDR3 is given with its conserved first and last residue. Each record gives: V gene, clone size, CDR3 length, D gene, J gene, CDR3 protein, CDR3 DNA. The D gene is left open where the match is weak. The size of a clone is reported for some rows only, either as once, few or many, or as a class for expanded clones.

TRBV18	-	14	-	TRBJ2-5	CASSPRGLQETQYF	TGTGCCAGCTCACCACGGGGACTCCAAGAGACCCAGTACTTC
TRBV5-1	once	17	TRBD1	TRBJ1-2	CASNPGQGPLANYGYTF	TGCGCCAGCAATCCGGGACAGGGCCCTTTAGCTAACTATGGCTACACCTTC
TRBV4-1	few	17	-	TRBJ1-5	CASSQEEAGFNNQPQHF	TGCGCCAGCAGCCAAGAAGAAGCGGGATTTAACAATCAGCCCCAGCATTTT
TRBV4-1	-	16	-	TRBJ2-5	CASSQEGGIGEETQYF	TGCGCCAGCAGCCAAGAGGGCGGGATTGGTGAGGAGACCCAGTACTTC
TRBV7-9	-	14	-	TRBJ1-5	CASSQRGGDQPQHF	TGTGCCAGCAGCCAACGGGGGGGAGATCAGCCCCAGCATTTT
TRBV27	-	14	-	TRBJ2-5	CASSPSTVQETQYF	TGTGCCAGCAGTCCATCGACAGTCCAAGAGACCCAGTACTTC
TRBV19	-	13	TRBD1	TRBJ1-1	CASSRQGAAEAFF	TGTGCCAGTAGTCGACAGGGGGCGGCTGAAGCTTTCTTT
TRBV29-1	-	13	-	TRBJ1-5	CSVADSSNQPQHF	TGCAGCGTAGCTGACAGTAGCAATCAGCCCCAGCATTTT
TRBV28	-	13	-	TRBJ2-1	CASSYRVHNEQFF	TGTGCCAGCAGTTACAGGGTCCACAATGAGCAGTTCTTC
TRBV7-8	-	15	-	TRBJ1-6	CASSHTDSYNSPLHF	TGTGCCAGCAGCCACACAGATTCCTACAATTCACCCCTCCACTTT
TRBV4-1	-	19	-	TRBJ2-6	CASSQEGDRSFRGANVLTF	TGCGCCAGCAGCCAAGAGGGCGACAGGTCCTTCCGTGGGGCCAACGTCCTGACTTTC
TRBV29-1	-	14	-	TRBJ2-7	CSVGERRGVNEQYF	TGCAGCGTCGGGGAACGTAGAGGCGTAAACGAGCAGTACTTC
TRBV27	-	13	-	TRBJ1-5	CASKGSGEQPQHF	TGTGCCAGCAAGGGTTCAGGGGAGCAGCCCCAGCATTTT
TRBV2	-	14	-	TRBJ1-2	CASIREVSNYGYTF	TGTGCCAGCATCAGGGAAGTCTCAAACTATGGCTACACCTTC
TRBV18	-	16	TRBD1	TRBJ1-1	CASSLVAGGEGTEAFF	TGTGCCAGCTCACTTGTAGCAGGGGGCGAAGGGACTGAAGCTTTCTTT
TRBV9	-	15	-	TRBJ1-3	CASSSRKDSGNTIYF	TGTGCCAGCAGCTCTAGAAAGGACTCTGGAAACACCATATATTTT
TRBV7-2	-	15	-	TRBJ2-7	CASSLDGGSFYEQYF	TGTGCCAGCAGCTTAGACGGCGGATCCTTCTACGAGCAGTACTTC
TRBV30	once	14	-	TRBJ2-3	CAWSAHSGTDTQYF	TGTGCCTGGAGTGCACATAGCGGCACAGATACGCAGTATTTT
TRBV10-2	-	16	TRBD1	TRBJ1-6	CASSEDWDRVGSPLHF	TGCGCCAGCAGTGAGGATTGGGACAGGGTGGGATCACCCCTCCACTTT